This T cell receptor (beta chain) was found in a study of T cell repertoires in cytomegalovirus infection (dated by TCRdb to about 2019). Regarding the complete study: Recently identified HLA-C-restricted CMV epitopes, whose presentation resists viral immunomodulation, were targeted by peptide stimulations together with well-studied HLA-B-restricted epitopes. Donor HLA type was relevant to the analysis, as public TCR beta signatures indicated carriage of CMV infection together with the matching HLA type.

The data were produced on an Illumina HiSeq 1500. Clones were called with MiXCR by TCRdb after fastp trimmed the public reads at Q25, and only in-frame beta chains were retained. Entries that share a CDR3 protein sequence are merged under the most common genes and DNA. Here the sample has about 830,000 distinct CDR3 sequences; approximately 32% occur a single time. The ten top clones hold over 10% of the sample. Trimming takes 3 bases from V and 7 bases from J, and the germline ends sit 13 bases apart. Measured from the cysteine to the phenylalanine, the CDR3 is 13 residues long. The entry retains the CDR3 DNA only, 39 bases that are in frame from base 1. CDR1 SGHNT and CDR2 YYREEE were looked up in the germline V gene (reference sequence). Summary of the overall study and its limitations: In the ex vivo response, HLA-C-restricted CMV-specific TCR beta clonotypes were dominant, and in two of eight donors the single most frequent clonotype came from this HLA-C-restricted group. In both this cohort and an independent cohort of approximately 350 donors, the cumulative frequency of public TCR beta family members distinguished carriers of CMV infection plus the relevant HLA type.

In the case of this clonotype: There is no known antigen for this receptor. One base away there is no much larger clone; base qualities are not given.

The treatment or condition tag for this specimen amounts to: in vitro stimulation with specific CMV peptide epitopes to enrich CMV-specific T cells. The receptor's source is a human donor in good health (CMV status not recorded). Some clones in this sample may be carry-over from other donors' samples. This sequence uses TRBV5-4 and TRBJ1-2; the D gene remains uncertain. The material sequenced was cultured CD8+ T cells from PBMCs, taken from culture after CMV antigen stimulation. The CDR3 protein: CASSSSGGSGYTF. The nucleotides read TGTGCCAGCAGCTCGTCCGGTGGTTCTGGCTACACCTTC.